The rows below give T cell receptor beta chains drawn from one sample of a study of CD8 T cells in ankylosing spondylitis. TCRdb processed the 5' RACE reads anew with MiXCR; each CDR3 protein has one entry. This sample carries around 210,000 distinct CDR3 sequences, roughly 8.2% of them seen once, and the ten largest clones take around 5.1%. Material: blood, either unsorted or a sorted T cell fraction (not recorded which). The receptors originated from a female donor with ankylosing spondylitis or in good health (not recorded which). CDR3s include the opening cysteine and the closing phenylalanine or tryptophan. Each record gives: CDR3 length, V gene, clone size, J gene, D gene, CDR3 protein, CDR3 DNA. D genes are given only for firm matches. Where a row states a size, it is once, few, many or the class of an expanded clone; other rows omit it.

15	TRBV7-3	many	TRBJ2-2	TRBD2	CASSLTSGRAGELFF	TGTGCCAGCAGCTTAACTAGCGGGAGGGCCGGGGAGCTGTTTTTT
14	TRBV18	many	TRBJ2-5	.	CASSSGMGTTSSYF	TGTGCCAGCTCATCGGGCATGGGGACAACGTCTTCGTACTTC
13	TRBV20-1	many	TRBJ2-1	.	CSASERIYNEQFF	TGCAGTGCTAGTGAGCGGATCTACAATGAGCAGTTCTTC
14	TRBV28	many	TRBJ2-4	TRBD1	CASVMTGTKNIQYF	TGTGCCAGCGTAATGACAGGGACCAAAAACATTCAGTACTTC
14	TRBV3-1	many	TRBJ2-1	.	CASSPQGFYNEQFF	TGTGCCAGCAGCCCCCAGGGGTTCTACAATGAGCAGTTCTTC
17	TRBV24-1	many	TRBJ2-1	.	CATSDGGNGGSYNEQFF	TGTGCCACCAGTGATGGGGGTAACGGGGGCTCGTACAATGAGCAGTTCTTC
11	TRBV6-6	many	TRBJ2-3	.	CASSFQSLWYF	TGTGCCAGCAGTTTCCAGTCCTTGTGGTATTTT
13	TRBV29-1	many	TRBJ2-5	TRBD1	CSASLTGEETQYF	TGCAGCGCCTCTTTGACAGGGGAAGAGACCCAGTACTTC
15	TRBV7-6	few	TRBJ2-7	TRBD1	CASSPDRGFTYEQYF	TGTGCCAGCAGCCCGGACAGGGGGTTTACCTACGAGCAGTACTTC
13	TRBV28	.	TRBJ2-7	TRBD2	CASAYGGVWEQYF	TGTGCCAGCGCCTACGGGGGGGTGTGGGAGCAGTATTTC
13	TRBV7-9	few	TRBJ1-4	.	CASSERAQEKLFF	TGTGCCAGCAGCGAGAGGGCCCAGGAAAAACTGTTTTTT
18	TRBV5-1	few	TRBJ2-2	TRBD2	CASSWGLAGLANTGELFF	TGCGCCAGCAGCTGGGGACTAGCGGGGCTCGCGAACACCGGGGAGCTGTTTTTT
14	TRBV6-1	many	TRBJ1-3	.	CASSVGFSGNTIYF	TGTGCCAGCAGCGTAGGGTTCTCTGGAAACACCATATATTTT
17	TRBV7-2	many	TRBJ2-6	.	CASSMTRRSSGANVLTF	TGTGCCAGCAGCATGACACGCCGAAGCTCTGGGGCCAACGTCCTGACTTTC
13	TRBV7-2	few	TRBJ1-1	TRBD1	CASSLVGDRKAFF	TGTGCCAGCAGCTTAGTGGGGGACAGGAAGGCTTTCTTT
16	TRBV27	many	TRBJ2-7	TRBD1	CASSPSDRATSYEQYF	TGTGCCAGCAGTCCATCGGACAGGGCGACATCCTACGAGCAGTACTTC
13	TRBV13	many	TRBJ2-7	.	CASSLSVGGEQYF	TGTGCCAGCAGCTTAAGTGTGGGAGGCGAGCAGTACTTC
14	TRBV5-8	many	TRBJ2-2	.	CASSFGTEGGELFF	TGTGCCAGCAGCTTTGGGACGGAAGGCGGGGAGCTGTTTTTT
13	TRBV6-6	many	TRBJ2-5	.	CASSRRAGETQYF	TGTGCCAGCAGTCGCCGGGCAGGGGAGACCCAGTACTTC
15	TRBV5-1	.	TRBJ2-5	.	CASSLIRRGAETQYF	TGCGCCAGCAGCTTGATCCGGCGTGGGGCAGAGACCCAGTACTTC
12	TRBV5-5	many	TRBJ2-7	.	CASSFLGREQYF	TGTGCCAGCAGCTTTCTTGGGCGGGAGCAGTACTTC
17	TRBV24-1	.	TRBJ2-3	TRBD2	CATSDLGRELPTDTQYF	TGTGCCACCAGTGATTTGGGGCGGGAGCTTCCCACAGATACGCAGTATTTT
16	TRBV9	.	TRBJ2-7	TRBD2	CASSVGSGRASYEQYF	TGTGCCAGCAGCGTAGGTAGCGGGAGGGCTTCCTACGAGCAGTACTTC
13	TRBV6-2/TRBV6-3	many	TRBJ1-2	.	CASSPRGTYGYTF	TGTGCCAGCAGTCCCCGCGGAACCTATGGCTACACCTTC
13	TRBV5-6	many	TRBJ1-2	.	CASSSRINYGYTF	TGTGCCAGCAGCTCTCGGATAAACTATGGCTACACCTTC
11	TRBV6-2/TRBV6-3	few	TRBJ2-1	.	CASSYGGREFF	TGTGCCAGCAGTTACGGAGGAAGGGAGTTCTTC
14	TRBV29-1	.	TRBJ2-5	TRBD1	CSVERDRDQETQYF	TGCAGCGTTGAAAGGGACAGGGATCAAGAGACCCAGTACTTC
16	TRBV15	many	TRBJ2-6	.	CATSRDRGGAAVILTF	TGTGCCACCAGCAGAGATAGGGGGGGAGCCGCAGTCATCCTGACTTTC
15	TRBV28	many	TRBJ2-5	.	CASSQGGGRRETQYF	TGTGCCAGCAGTCAAGGGGGAGGTAGGCGGGAGACCCAGTACTTC
14	TRBV4-1	many	TRBJ1-1	.	CASRGSLRGTEAFF	TGCGCCAGCCGAGGGTCCCTCAGGGGCACTGAAGCTTTCTTT
13	TRBV6-5	many	TRBJ2-7	TRBD1	CASSYSQGHEQYF	TGTGCCAGCAGTTACTCACAGGGGCACGAGCAGTACTTC
12	TRBV20-1	few	TRBJ1-5	.	CSARVAFGPQHF	TGCAGTGCTAGAGTGGCGTTCGGGCCCCAGCATTTT
16	TRBV5-5	.	TRBJ2-1	.	CATSLGDPGVHNEQFF	TGTGCCACCAGCTTGGGGGACCCGGGGGTCCACAATGAGCAGTTCTTC
16	TRBV20-1	many	TRBJ1-1	TRBD1	CSAREDNRGMSTEAFF	TGCAGTGCTAGAGAAGACAACAGGGGTATGAGTACTGAAGCTTTCTTT
16	TRBV7-1	.	TRBJ1-4	TRBD1	CASSSGQGATNEKLFF	TGTGCCAGCAGCTCCGGACAGGGGGCAACTAATGAAAAACTGTTTTTT
14	TRBV18	.	TRBJ2-1	TRBD2	CASSPVAGEYEQFF	TGTGCCAGCTCACCAGTAGCGGGAGAATATGAGCAGTTCTTC
16	TRBV5-1	few	TRBJ2-5	TRBD2	CASSPRLAGRQETQYF	TGCGCCAGCAGCCCCCGACTAGCGGGGAGGCAAGAGACCCAGTACTTC
15	TRBV24-1	.	TRBJ2-1	TRBD2	CATSAMREGQYEQFF	TGTGCCACCAGTGCCATGCGGGAGGGCCAGTATGAGCAGTTCTTC
16	TRBV12-3/TRBV12-4	many	TRBJ2-7	TRBD2	CASSFESLSGSHEQYF	TGTGCCAGCAGTTTCGAGAGCCTCAGCGGGAGCCACGAGCAGTACTTC
15	TRBV2	many	TRBJ2-4	.	CATRTGSGAKNIQYF	TGTGCCACCCGTACAGGGTCTGGGGCCAAAAACATTCAGTACTTC
12	TRBV12-3/TRBV12-4	many	TRBJ1-5	.	CASSLPYEPQHF	TGTGCCAGCAGTCTTCCATACGAGCCCCAGCATTTT
17	TRBV20-1	many	TRBJ2-1	TRBD2	CSAWGLAGGRSYNEQFF	TGCAGTGCTTGGGGACTAGCGGGAGGGCGGTCCTACAATGAGCAGTTCTTC
18	TRBV7-6	many	TRBJ2-1	TRBD2	CASSLDLAGEVGHYEQFF	TGTGCCAGCAGCTTAGATCTAGCGGGAGAAGTTGGCCACTATGAGCAGTTCTTC
12	TRBV29-1	many	TRBJ2-7	TRBD1	CSVFEGANEQYF	TGCAGCGTTTTCGAGGGGGCAAACGAGCAGTACTTC
13	TRBV7-9	.	TRBJ2-1	.	CASTGGGGAEQFF	TGTGCCAGCACAGGAGGAGGGGGCGCTGAGCAGTTCTTC
18	TRBV5-1	many	TRBJ1-2	TRBD1	CASSLKGTGFRSNYGYTF	TGCGCCAGCAGCCTGAAGGGGACAGGTTTTCGATCTAACTATGGCTACACCTTC
13	TRBV29-1	many	TRBJ1-5	.	CSAQGSSGQPQHF	TGCAGCGCCCAAGGGTCCAGCGGTCAGCCCCAGCATTTT
15	TRBV12-3/TRBV12-4	many	TRBJ2-1	TRBD1	CASRPGTDNYWGQFF	TGTGCCAGCAGGCCCGGGACAGACAACTACTGGGGACAGTTCTTC
16	TRBV18	.	TRBJ2-1	TRBD2	CASSPTPGGPRNEQFF	TGTGCCAGCTCACCAACCCCGGGAGGGCCAAGGAATGAGCAGTTCTTC
15	TRBV10-2	many	TRBJ2-3	TRBD2	CATKGLAGGADTQYF	TGCGCCACCAAAGGACTAGCGGGAGGGGCAGATACGCAGTATTTT
14	TRBV29-1	many	TRBJ2-3	TRBD2	CSVVGLAGADTQYF	TGCAGCGTTGTGGGACTAGCGGGGGCAGATACGCAGTATTTT
14	TRBV6-5	many	TRBJ1-1	.	CASSYGGLNTEAFF	TGTGCCAGCAGTTACGGGGGGCTGAACACTGAAGCTTTCTTT
15	TRBV5-1	many	TRBJ1-2	.	CASSPRRTTIYGYTF	TGCGCCAGCAGCCCTCGGCGGACGACAATCTATGGCTACACCTTC